This TCR beta chain was profiled in a study of blood T cells in healthy people across ages. Across the study: Per two T cells, about one barcoded beta molecule was captured through template switching. Study-wide points: Per-million-T-cell TCR beta diversity fell roughly linearly with age.

J was trimmed by 2 bases and V by 5 bases; bases with no gene match: 9. Germline CDR1 reads KGHDR; CDR2 reads SFDVKD. The CDR3 extends over 16 amino acids. The use of a sample-barcoded 5' primer and a J-beta primer mix characterized a second PCR of roughly 7 to 12 cycles. MiXCR was run by TCRdb on the 5' RACE reads, yielding one entry per CDR3 protein. The sample lists hundreds of thousands of distinct CDR3 sequences, roughly 25% occurring once. This clonotype was counted a few times. Its target is not known. Separately, the same data were catalogued under a study of T cells of mothers and their children. From that study: T cell clones that were persistent and microchimeric went undetected.

The chain couples TRBV24-1 to TRBJ2-5; 8 positions agree with TRBD2. Sequences were obtained from blood. The receptor was isolated from a boy between 5 and 17 years old in good health. The CDR3 region is CATSGSGGGSQETQYF. CDR3 coding DNA: TGTGCCACCAGTGGGAGTGGCGGGGGGTCGCAAGAGACCCAGTACTTC.